This T cell receptor beta chain appears in the sequencing data of a study of blood T cell repertoires in COVID-19. About the research overall: COVID-19 samples from acute and convalescent phases originated in the United States, Italy and Spain. In each case, the material was cDNA or gDNA derived from T cells, B-cell-depleted T cells, or PBMCs.

In the original processing: Amplifying reference gene primers gave estimates of nucleated cell counts. Clones were read by immunoSEQ multiplex PCR, and TCRdb kept only the in-frame ones, dropping some. V and J calls and clone size are copied from that table; D and trimming were computed from the DNA. Of roughly 300,000 clones in the sample, 85% were seen once. Of note for this clone: The same CDR3 is also encoded by other DNA sequences in this sample.

Germline CDR1 is SNHLY and CDR2 is FYNNEI. Trimming cost V 6 bases and J 8 bases; bases outside gene matches: 5. The CDR3 is made up of 13 amino acids. The chain uses TRBV2 and TRBJ2-2, with 8 positions matching TRBD1. Sequenced sample: peripheral blood. The TCR comes from a human donor in a cohort sampled during active COVID-19. CDR3 protein: CASSGQGVGELFF. CDR3 bases: TGTGCCAGCAGCGGACAGGGCGTAGGGGAGCTGTTTTTT.